This record covers a single TCR beta chain. Trimming took 5 bases from V and 5 from J, leaving 11 bases between them. The CDR3 covers 13 residues. The germline V gene has CDR1 LGHNT and CDR2 FRNRAP. TCRdb's table, derived via immunoSEQ multiplex PCR, lists solely in-frame clones and lacks some. There are 60,000 or so clones in the sample; 60% to 80% occur only once, and about a tenth lies in the top ten. The data originate from a study of T cell clones after liver transplantation. Study details: Blood was drawn pre-transplant, before withdrawal, and after full or failed withdrawal.

The receptor was derived from a human patient who received a liver transplant. Some of the T cells might come from the graft donor. Sequencing used CD4+ T cells from blood, obtained at the 22-month timepoint. The V gene is TRBV12-5, the J gene TRBJ2-3; D perhaps matches TRBD2 (6 bases). CDR3 in amino acids: CASGLGGGDTQYF. The CDR3 DNA follows: TGTGCTAGTGGTCTGGGGGGAGGAGATACGCAGTATTTT.